A single sample is the source of the 19 T cell receptor beta chains below, sequenced in a study of T cell changes during pregnancy in multiple sclerosis. The assay was immunoSEQ multiplex PCR, and TCRdb's table has in-frame clones only and misses some. The sample yields about 96,000 clones, around 92% seen once. This material consisted of peripheral blood, taken in the first trimester of pregnancy. These receptors were obtained from a female donor with multiple sclerosis, enrolled in a pregnancy study.

The genes are TRBV2 and TRBJ1-5, with TRBD1 matching 8 bases. CDR1 is SNHLY and CDR2 is FYNNEI in the germline V gene. The CDR3 has 14 amino acids. V gave up 6 bases and J gave up 1 base; unmatched junction bases: 2. This CDR3 is CASSRGLSNQPQHF. CDR3 nucleotides: TGTGCCAGCAGCAGGGGGCTGAGCAATCAGCCCCAGCATTTT.

The genes are TRBV9 and TRBJ1-2, with D perhaps matching TRBD1 (5 bases). The CDR3 runs 14 residues. Per the germline V gene, CDR1 is SGDLS and CDR2 is YYNGEE. The V end was cut by 0 bases, the J end by 4 bases, with 10 bases between. CDR3 coding DNA: TGTGCCAGCAGCGTAGATCCCAGGGCCTATGGCTACACCTTC. It yields the protein CASSVDPRAYGYTF.

The rearrangement joins TRBV6-1 to TRBJ2-1, with 13 bases matching TRBD2. The germline gives CDR1 MNHNS, CDR2 SASEGT. CDR3 size: 18 residues. The V segment lost 3 bases and the J segment 6 bases; nucleotides outside the gene matches: 11. The CDR3 loop is CASSDWGPGLAGLNEQFF. The CDR3 bases are TGTGCCAGCAGTGATTGGGGGCCGGGACTAGCGGGACTCAATGAGCAGTTCTTC.

The CDR3 DNA sequence: TGTGCCAGTACCCCTTACCCCGGACAGGGCCAGGACAATGAGCAGTTCTTC. It codes for CASTPYPGQGQDNEQFF. The chain is built from TRBV19 and TRBJ2-1; 8 nucleotides agree with TRBD1. The ends lost 7 bases at V and 5 bases at J; junction bases unmatched: 16. Looked up from germline, CDR1 is LNHDA and CDR2 is SQIVND (reference sequence). The CDR3 totals 17 residues.

The rearrangement links TRBV19 to TRBJ2-1; D might be TRBD1 (5 bases). The germline V and J ends were trimmed by 3 bases and 8 bases, with 11 bases remaining between them. This CDR3 spans 13 amino acids. Germline CDR1 LNHDA, CDR2 SQIVND (reference sequence). The CDR3 here is CASSIAGFDEQFF. The CDR3 nucleotides are TGTGCCAGTAGTATCGCAGGGTTCGATGAGCAGTTCTTC.

The CDR3 loop reads CASSQETTVNTGELFF. CDR3 in DNA: TGCGCCAGCAGCCAAGAGACGACAGTGAACACCGGGGAGCTGTTTTTT. The chain combines TRBV4-3 with TRBJ2-2, with TRBD1 as a possible D gene (5 bases). Germline V gene sequence: CDR1 LGHNA, CDR2 YSLEER. CDR3 length equals 16 residues. V was trimmed by 0 bases and J by 1 base, leaving 9 bases between them.

V gene TRBV6-6 combines with J gene TRBJ2-7; 10 nucleotides align to TRBD2. CDR3 length: 14 residues. The junction had 5 bases not matched to a gene; V was cut back by 5 bases and J by 4 bases. Germline V gene lookup returns CDR1 MNHNY and CDR2 SVGAGI (reference sequence). The CDR3 here is CASSTSGIGYEQYF. For the CDR3, the DNA is TGTGCCAGCAGTACTAGCGGGATTGGGTACGAGCAGTACTTC.

The gene calls are TRBV27 and TRBJ2-7, with 9 positions matching TRBD2. Trimming at V came to 8 bases and at J to 5 bases, leaving 7 bases not matched to a gene. Germline V gene lookup returns CDR1 MNHEY and CDR2 SMNVEV (reference sequence). The CDR3 is 13 residues long. In DNA form, the CDR3 reads TGTGCCAGCGGGACTAGCTCTCTTCACGAGCAGTACTTC. Its translation: CASGTSSLHEQYF.

This chain connects TRBV29-1 to TRBJ2-7; possible D gene TRBD1, 5 bases. Trimming removed 0 bases from V and 4 bases from J, with 13 bases in between. CDR3 length equals 14 residues. Per the germline V gene, CDR1 is SQVTM and CDR2 is ANQGSEA. For the CDR3, the DNA is TGCAGCGTTGAAGATCGCGACAGCTTATACGAGCAGTACTTC. Protein product: CSVEDRDSLYEQYF.

This clone has a single count. This chain links TRBV19 with TRBJ1-1, with D perhaps TRBD1 (5 bases). Between the trimmed V and J ends, which lost 6 bases and 3 bases, there was a span of 14 bases. The CDR3 contains 14 residues. Germline V gene lookup returns CDR1 LNHDA and CDR2 SQIVND (reference sequence). The CDR3 reads CASRSDRTYTEAFF. The CDR3 DNA follows: TGTGCCAGTAGGAGCGACAGAACCTACACTGAAGCTTTCTTT.

The chain employs TRBV28 and TRBJ1-4, with D tentatively TRBD1 (6 bases). The V and J ends lost 6 bases and 10 bases respectively, with 12 bases between them. The CDR3 length is 12 residues. The germline gives CDR1 MDHEN, CDR2 SYDVKM. For the CDR3, the DNA is TGTGCCAGCAGCCAGCCACAGGGAAAACTGTTTTTT. This translates into CASSQPQGKLFF.

The chain has TRBV5-1 and TRBJ2-7; tentatively, D is TRBD2 (6 bases). V was cut by 3 bases and J by 0 bases, with 10 bases left in between. From germline, CDR1 is SGHRS and CDR2 YFSETQ. The CDR3 covers 14 residues. The chain's CDR3 is CASSSAGSSYEQYF. DNA for the CDR3: TGCGCCAGCAGCTCCGCCGGGAGCTCCTACGAGCAGTACTTC.

V and J are TRBV28 and TRBJ1-5; tentatively, D is TRBD1 (5 bases). The CDR3 contains 17 residues. Germline loops: CDR1 MDHEN, CDR2 SYDVKM. Trimming removed 3 bases at V and 0 bases at J, with 15 bases between. In DNA form, the CDR3 reads TGTGCCAGCAGTTTCAGTAGGGCAGGGCCTAGCAATCAGCCCCAGCATTTT. This translates into CASSFSRAGPSNQPQHF. Full variable domain (outside the CDR3, taken from reference TRBV28 and TRBJ1-5): DVKVTQSSRYLVKRTGEKVFLECVQDMDHENMFWYRQDPGLGLRLIYFSYDVKMKEKGDIPEGYSVSREKKERFSLILESASTNQTSMYLCASSFSRAGPSNQPQHFGDGTRLSIL.

Only one count was recorded for this clone. A junction boundary mismatches the germline segment, possibly from a read error. CDR3 bases: TGTGCCAGCAGTAACTCCAGGGGGAACACTGAAGCTTTCTTT. Its protein product is CASSNSRGNTEAFF. V is TRBV6-5 and J is TRBJ1-1; a weak D match, TRBD1 (6 bases). Germline V CDR1 and CDR2: MNHEY, SVGAGI. The CDR3 is 14 residues long.

The chain has TRBV5-6 and TRBJ2-1; 14 bases are shared with TRBD2. V trimming: 3 bases; J trimming: 13 bases; junction bases outside the gene matches: 3. Per the germline V gene, CDR1 is SGHDT and CDR2 is YYEEEE. This CDR3 is built from 13 residues. The CDR3 DNA sequence: TGTGCCAGCAGCTCCGGGACTAGCGGGAGTCAGTTCTTC. Residues: CASSSGTSGSQFF.

V usage is TRBV7-8 and J usage is TRBJ2-7, with a tentative D call TRBD2 (5 bases). The germline CDR1 and CDR2 sequences are SGHVS and FQNEAQ. Trimming removed 5 bases at V and 4 bases at J, with 12 bases between. This CDR3 spans 13 amino acids. The chain's CDR3 is CASSRVAGYEQYF. In DNA, the CDR3 is TGTGCCAGCAGCCGAGTGGCGGGTTACGAGCAGTACTTC.

This clone came up once. The genes are TRBV28 and TRBJ1-1; D call uncertain. CDR1 is MDHEN, CDR2 SYDVKM, per germline. Trimming cost V 6 bases and J 0 bases, with 14 bases left between them. CDR3 length: 15 amino acids. The CDR3 is CASRNAREMNTEAFF. CDR3 bases: TGTGCCAGCAGAAATGCTCGAGAGATGAACACTGAAGCTTTCTTT.

The chain uses TRBV9 and TRBJ2-1; 15 nucleotides agree with TRBD2. After removal of 0 bases from V and 3 bases from J, the junction contained 7 bases not matched to a gene. This CDR3 spans 19 amino acids. Germline-derived CDR1 and CDR2 are SGDLS and YYNGEE. This CDR3 reads CASSVAGTSGGRLYNEQFF. CDR3 bases: TGTGCCAGCAGCGTAGCCGGGACTAGCGGGGGGCGACTCTACAATGAGCAGTTCTTC.

The V call is TRBV29-1, the J call TRBJ2-1; 9 bases are a match to TRBD1. CDR1 is SQVTM, CDR2 ANQGSEA, per germline. The CDR3 totals 15 residues. V gave up 4 bases and J gave up 7 bases; unmatched junction bases: 11. The CDR3 sequence: CSVVGTGTGTNEQFF. The CDR3 DNA reads TGCAGCGTTGTGGGCACCGGGACAGGGACGAATGAGCAGTTCTTC.